The 17 T cell receptor beta chains below come from one sample, sequenced in a study of monozygotic twins with inflammatory bowel disease. TCRdb reprocessed the 5' RACE reads and stores each CDR3 protein as one record, lacking DNA. The sample holds about 450,000 distinct CDR3 sequences. The sequenced sample consisted of blood. The receptors here all came from a human donor with ulcerative colitis or Crohn's disease, or a healthy co-twin of an affected twin (not recorded which).

The V gene is TRBV10-3, the J gene TRBJ2-7. Germline lookup yields CDR1 ENHRY and CDR2 SYGVKD. The CDR3 is made up of 12 amino acids. CDR3 amino acids: CAIGPTPNEQYF.

V is TRBV5-4 and J is TRBJ2-1. The CDR3 runs to 13 residues. CDR1 SGHNT and CDR2 YYREEE come from the germline V gene (reference sequence). The CDR3 sequence is CASSSAAFDEQFF.

The genes are TRBV7-9 and TRBJ2-5; TCRdb reports TRBD1, a call that lacks DNA to check it against. Germline V gene data show CDR1 as SEHNR and CDR2 as FQNEAQ (reference sequence). The CDR3 extends over 14 amino acids. The CDR3 region is CASSSPTAPETQYF.

The chain uses TRBV7-8 and TRBJ2-2; the TCRdb D gene call, TRBD1, has no DNA to confirm it. This CDR3 region has 14 residues. The germline V gene has CDR1 SGHVS and CDR2 FQNEAQ. CDR3 in amino acids: CASSAGSPTGELFF.

The rearrangement joins TRBV12-3 or TRBV12-4 to TRBJ2-3; absent DNA, TCRdb's TRBD2 call cannot be checked. The CDR3 runs to 14 residues. The CDR3 protein is CASSRTSEGDTQYF.

This sequence joins TRBV19 and TRBJ1-1; as DNA is missing, the TRBD1 call by TCRdb cannot be tested. The CDR3 sequence is 13 residues long. Germline V lookup: CDR1 LNHDA, CDR2 SQIVND (reference sequence). The chain's CDR3 is CASQQGENTEAFF. Variable domain in full (rest from reference TRBV19 and TRBJ1-1): DGGITQSPKYLFRKEGQNVTLSCEQNLNHDAMYWYRQDPGQGLRLIYYSQIVNDFQKGDIAEGYSVSREKKESFPLTVTSAQKNPTAFYLCASQQGENTEAFFGQGTRLTVV.

This chain connects TRBV11-2 to TRBJ1-4. Germline values: CDR1 SGHAT, CDR2 FQNNGV. The CDR3 has 15 residues. CDR3 protein: CASSLDVGQFEKLFF.

CDR3 loop: CASSTRQSNTGELFF. The V and J genes are TRBV5-1 and TRBJ2-2; TCRdb proposes TRBD1, but this gene call is untestable without DNA. This CDR3 has 15 residues. The germline CDR1 and CDR2 sequences are SGHRS and YFSETQ.

The chain joins TRBV5-1 to TRBJ2-1; the D call of TRBD1 rests on TCRdb alone, since no DNA is present to check it. Germline V lookup: CDR1 SGHRS, CDR2 YFSETQ. CDR3 length: 14 amino acids. The chain's CDR3 is CASSVGQGANEQFF.

The J gene is TRBJ2-2, the V gene TRBV12-3 or TRBV12-4; lacking DNA, the TRBD1 call made by TCRdb goes unchecked. The CDR3 covers 17 residues. The CDR3 sequence: CASTGKGGSPNTGELFF.

The chain recombines TRBV30 with TRBJ2-7; TCRdb calls TRBD2, which cannot be checked without DNA. CDR1 is GTSNPN, CDR2 SVGIG, per germline (reference sequence). The CDR3 spans 13 residues. This CDR3 reads CAWRGQSYYEQYF.

The rearrangement uses TRBV30 and TRBJ2-7; TCRdb indicates TRBD1, and absent DNA this call remains unverified. This CDR3 is 13 amino acids long. The germline CDR1 and CDR2 sequences are GTSNPN and SVGIG (reference sequence). The CDR3 here is CAWSGTGSHEQYF.

V is TRBV19 and J is TRBJ2-5; TCRdb lists TRBD1, though no DNA is available to test this call. The CDR3 spans 16 residues. Germline V gene lookup returns CDR1 LNHDA and CDR2 SQIVND (reference sequence). CDR3 sequence reads: CASSEEWGYHGETQYF.

The rearrangement uses TRBV11-2 and TRBJ2-7; TCRdb proposes TRBD1, but this gene call is untestable without DNA. The CDR3 runs 15 residues. The germline V gene encodes CDR1 SGHAT and CDR2 FQNNGV. The CDR3 reads CASSFPGSGTYEQYF.

This sequence joins TRBV9 and TRBJ2-7. CDR3 length: 14 amino acids. Per the germline V gene, CDR1 is SGDLS and CDR2 is YYNGEE. The CDR3 sequence: CASSLRWSSYEQYF.

The chain employs TRBV19 and TRBJ1-5. The CDR3 covers 13 residues. Per germline, CDR1 LNHDA and CDR2 SQIVND (reference sequence). CDR3 protein: CASSSLGSQPQHF.

The chain has TRBV12-3 or TRBV12-4 and TRBJ2-2; TCRdb's D call of TRBD1 is untestable without DNA. This CDR3 is 13 amino acids long. The CDR3 is CASSPQGPGELFF.